These T cell receptor beta chains were read from a single sample in a study of blood T cell repertoires in COVID-19. TCRdb's table, derived via immunoSEQ multiplex PCR, lists solely in-frame clones and lacks some. The sample lists tens of thousands of clones, 70% to 80% seen once, with roughly 29% in the top ten. The sample was peripheral blood. Receptor source: a man in his 60s with active or convalescent COVID-19. Each CDR3 is given with its conserved first and last residue. Where a row states a size, it is once, few, many or the class of an expanded clone; other rows omit it.

cdr3_aa v_call clone_size j_call
CASSQAGTDTQYF TRBV3-1/TRBV3-2 NA TRBJ2-3
CASKISTKNTEAFF TRBV6-5 NA TRBJ1-1
CASTGYGIVETQYF TRBV2 NA TRBJ2-5
CASSQGSVYNEQFF TRBV4-2 NA TRBJ2-1
CASSISGGNQPQHF TRBV19 NA TRBJ1-5
CASSPERGNTIYF TRBV7-7 NA TRBJ1-3
CASSLGNYNEQFF TRBV11-2 NA TRBJ2-1
CASSLRAGNTGELFF TRBV11-2 NA TRBJ2-2
CASSEQGQETQYF TRBV6-1 once TRBJ2-5
CASSRPGTAYNSPLHF TRBV5-4 NA TRBJ1-6
CASSLSRLASDTQYF TRBV7-2 NA TRBJ2-3
CASSQGGVQTQYF TRBV3-1/TRBV3-2 few TRBJ2-5
CASRGQDYGYTF TRBV2 medium-sized TRBJ1-2
CASSLNDASIF TRBV12-3/TRBV12-4 NA TRBJ2-2
CASSLSGQGTYQETQYF TRBV18 NA TRBJ2-5
CASAQGRANEKLFF TRBV6-5 NA TRBJ1-4
CASSYATSGGAETQYF TRBV6-2/TRBV6-3 NA TRBJ2-5
CASRQMNTEAFF TRBV10-2 NA TRBJ1-1
CASSLGESGWRPLF TRBV11-2 NA TRBJ1-2
CAWGTGVATEAFF TRBV30 NA TRBJ1-1
CASREAYQPQHF TRBV2 NA TRBJ1-5
CASSPTGQNSPLHF TRBV4-2 many TRBJ1-6
CAWSTDSTYGYTF TRBV30 NA TRBJ1-2
CASSGGLAGTGELFF TRBV9 NA TRBJ2-2
CASSSGGRGLYGYTF TRBV28 NA TRBJ1-2
CASSVLYREAFF TRBV28 NA TRBJ1-1
CASSFRTGMNTEAFF TRBV5-5 NA TRBJ1-1